Presented here are 18 T cell receptor beta chains from one specimen sequenced in a study of control samples from healthy donors and cancer patients (dated by TCRdb to about 2020). The receptor library was made with the immunoSEQ multiplex PCR assay. The clones in this table, taken by TCRdb from immuneACCESS, are in-frame only. Not every clone is retained; where verified, under half of the shortfall comes from an unresolved V gene, and the cause of the rest is unknown. The sample yields about 170,000 clones; 91% were counted once. The top ten clonotypes cover over 1.2% of the sample. Sequencing was carried out using blood. The receptors originated from a woman in her 30s in good health.

The chain is built from TRBV2 and TRBJ1-1; 9 nucleotides line up with TRBD1. Germline CDR1 is SNHLY and CDR2 is FYNNEI. The CDR3 runs to 16 residues. V shed 6 bases, J shed 4 bases, and the junction held 12 bases outside the gene matches. This CDR3 is CASRPGQGVWSTEAFF. The CDR3 DNA sequence: TGTGCCAGCAGGCCGGGACAGGGAGTGTGGAGCACTGAAGCTTTCTTT.

The gene calls are TRBV28 and TRBJ2-5; 12 nucleotides agree with TRBD1. There are 15 residues in the CDR3. With V trimmed by 5 bases and J by 5 bases, 6 bases remained unmatched. The V gene's germline CDR1 is MDHEN and CDR2 SYDVKM. The CDR3 DNA follows: TGTGCCAGCAGTCGACCGGGACAGGGGGCGGAGACCCAGTACTTC. It codes for CASSRPGQGAETQYF.

The CDR3 coding sequence is TGTGCCAGCAGCTTGGCTACAGGGGGCGGTTTGGGCACTGAAGCTTTCTTT. Protein: CASSLATGGGLGTEAFF. V is TRBV5-6 and J is TRBJ1-1, with 9 nucleotides matching TRBD1. The V gene end was trimmed by 0 bases and the J gene end by 4 bases; junction bases not matched to a gene: 10. This CDR3 is built from 17 residues. Looked up from germline, CDR1 is SGHDT and CDR2 is YYEEEE.

Points on this clone: One end of the junction does not line up with germline, which may come from a read error. The chain combines TRBV6-4 with TRBJ2-3; 8 bases align to TRBD2. Germline CDR1 is MRHNA and CDR2 is SNTAGT. This CDR3 region has 15 residues. The CDR3, as DNA: TGTACCAGCAGTGACTCGCCGGGAGGGCCAGATACGCAGTATTTT. It translates to CTSSDSPGGPDTQYF.

For the CDR3, the DNA is TGTGCCAGCACAGGGACTGGGGCCAACGTCCTGACTTTC. Its protein is CASTGTGANVLTF. V and J are TRBV19 and TRBJ2-6; possibly TRBD1 for D (6 bases). The CDR3 length is 13 residues. Germline CDR1 is LNHDA and CDR2 is SQIVND (reference sequence). Trimming stripped 9 bases from V and 2 bases from J, with 8 bases between. Complete variable domain (other parts from reference TRBV19 and TRBJ2-6): DGGITQSPKYLFRKEGQNVTLSCEQNLNHDAMYWYRQDPGQGLRLIYYSQIVNDFQKGDIAEGYSVSREKKESFPLTVTSAQKNPTAFYLCASTGTGANVLTFGAGSRLTVL.

The J gene is TRBJ1-2, the V gene TRBV5-5, with TRBD1 as a possible D gene (6 bases). V dropped 4 bases and J dropped 1 base, with 11 bases sitting between them. CDR1 is SGHKS, CDR2 YYEKEE, per germline (reference sequence). The CDR3 consists of 14 residues. The CDR3 loop reads CASSAGQYNYGYTF. CDR3 nucleotides: TGTGCCAGCAGCGCCGGACAGTATAACTATGGCTACACCTTC.

The chain combines TRBV4-3 with TRBJ2-2, with TRBD2 matching 10 bases. This CDR3 is 14 amino acids long. V lost 7 bases and J lost 7; bases outside the gene matches: 6. The germline CDR1 and CDR2 sequences are LGHNA and YSLEER. CDR3 DNA sequence: TGCGCCAGCAAGAGGCTAGCGGGAGTCGGGGAGCTGTTTTTT. Translated: CASKRLAGVGELFF.

The chain carries TRBV11-3 and TRBJ1-6, with 9 bases matching TRBD1. Germline loops: CDR1 SGHNT, CDR2 YENEEA. This CDR3 is built from 14 residues. After removal of 1 base from V and 10 bases from J, the junction contained 2 bases not matched to a gene. The CDR3 DNA reads as TGTGCCAGCAGCTTAGGGGACAGGGCCTCACCCCTCCACTTT. Residues: CASSLGDRASPLHF.

The V call is TRBV6-5, the J call TRBJ2-6; no clear D gene. The germline CDR1 and CDR2 sequences are MNHEY and SVGAGI. The CDR3 spans 14 residues. V lost 5 bases, J lost 0 bases, and 5 bases lay in between. CDR3 coding DNA: TGTGCCAGCAGTCCGGGCTCTGGGGCCAACGTCCTGACTTTC. It yields the protein CASSPGSGANVLTF.

This chain joins TRBV2 and TRBJ1-1; D is ambiguous. V shed 4 bases and J shed 1 base, with 7 bases lying between them. The V gene's germline CDR1 is SNHLY and CDR2 FYNNEI. The length of the CDR3 is 13 residues. The CDR3 protein is CASSARKNTEAFF. The DNA of the CDR3 is TGTGCCAGCAGTGCCAGGAAGAACACTGAAGCTTTCTTT.

This sequence joins TRBV9 and TRBJ2-3; D remains ambiguous. The CDR3 loop spans 14 amino acids. Germline V lookup: CDR1 SGDLS, CDR2 YYNGEE. Between the trimmed V and J ends, which lost 0 bases and 0 bases, there was a span of 5 bases. The CDR3: CASSVDVSTDTQYF. DNA of the CDR3: TGTGCCAGCAGCGTAGACGTTAGCACAGATACGCAGTATTTT.

This clone has just one count. The J gene is TRBJ1-6, the V gene TRBV7-9, with D possibly TRBD1 on 6 matching bases. The V gene's germline CDR1 is SEHNR and CDR2 FQNEAQ (reference sequence). Trimming pared 6 bases from V and 4 bases from J, leaving 16 bases between. The CDR3 runs to 16 residues. CDR3: CASSNSDRKYNSPLHF. Here the CDR3 DNA reads TGTGCCAGCAGTAACTCCGACAGGAAATATAATTCACCCCTCCACTTT.

This clone was seen just once. This sample includes further DNA sequences coding for the same CDR3. The chain uses TRBV19 and TRBJ1-5, with D perhaps matching TRBD1 (5 bases). Trimming took 2 bases from V and 4 from J, leaving 9 bases between them. The CDR3 totals 14 residues. Germline-derived CDR1 and CDR2 are LNHDA and SQIVND (reference sequence). The DNA for the CDR3 is TGTGCCAGTAGTATACCAGGGAGTAATCAGCCCCAGCATTTT. Translating gives CASSIPGSNQPQHF.

The chain combines TRBV10-2 with TRBJ2-5, with D perhaps matching TRBD1 (5 bases). Per germline, CDR1 WSHSY and CDR2 SAAADI. There are 14 residues in the CDR3. Trimming pared 0 bases from V and 6 bases from J, leaving 11 bases between. Here the CDR3 reads CASSESGAGKTQYF. The DNA of the CDR3 is TGCGCCAGCAGTGAGTCAGGGGCTGGAAAGACCCAGTACTTC.

The genes are TRBV28 and TRBJ1-3; D not resolved. Looked up from germline, CDR1 is MDHEN and CDR2 is SYDVKM. The germline V and J ends were trimmed by 1 base and 0 bases, with 7 bases remaining between them. The CDR3 sequence is 15 residues long. For the CDR3, the DNA is TGTGCCAGCAGTTTATCGGGGTTCTCTGGAAACACCATATATTTT. It is translated as CASSLSGFSGNTIYF.

In DNA form, the CDR3 reads TGTGCCAGCAGACGGACAGGGGCCAATGAGCAGTTCTTC. Translated, it gives CASRRTGANEQFF. J is TRBJ2-1 and V is TRBV5-8; TRBD1 agrees at 9 bases. The CDR3 runs to 13 residues. Germline CDR1 SGHTS, CDR2 YDEGEE. V gave up 5 bases and J gave up 6 bases; unmatched junction bases: 3.

The rearrangement uses TRBV5-4 and TRBJ2-3, with 7 bases aligning to TRBD2. Losses at the gene ends were 2 bases for V and 4 bases for J; bases not matched to a gene: 7. Germline CDR1 SGHNT, CDR2 YYREEE (reference sequence). The CDR3 loop spans 15 amino acids. Here the CDR3 reads CASSLRIAGADTQYF. The CDR3 region has the DNA TGTGCCAGCAGCTTACGGATAGCGGGTGCAGATACGCAGTATTTT. The full variable domain, rest sourced from reference TRBV5-4 and TRBJ2-3, is ETGVTQSPTHLIKTRGQQVTLRCSSQSGHNTVSWYQQALGQGPQFIFQYYREEENGRGNFPPRFSGLQFPNYSSELNVNALELDDSALYLCASSLRIAGADTQYFGPGTRLTVL.

The chain has TRBV2 and TRBJ1-1, with D perhaps matching TRBD1 (5 bases). V was shortened by 6 bases and J by 0 bases, with 11 bases between the two germline ends. CDR1 and CDR2 from the germline V gene are SNHLY and FYNNEI. This CDR3 is 14 amino acids long. The CDR3 region has the DNA TGTGCCAGCAGCGGAGACAGTTTGAACACTGAAGCTTTCTTT. Protein sequence: CASSGDSLNTEAFF.